Listed below are T cell receptor beta chains from one sample, sequenced in a study of radiotherapy plus CTLA-4 blockade in lung cancer. The repertoire was sequenced with immunoSEQ multiplex PCR; TCRdb's copy has only in-frame clones and lacks some. Found here are tens of thousands of clones, about 88% of them singletons; the top ten hold roughly a sixth. Specimen: peripheral blood, collected from a patient treated with radiotherapy plus ipilimumab. Receptors originate from a human donor with non-small cell lung cancer that progressed on radiotherapy plus ipilimumab. Each CDR3 is given with its conserved first and last residue. Each record gives: V gene, J gene, CDR3 length, D gene, clone size, CDR3 DNA, CDR3 protein. A D gene is named only where the DNA matches it firmly. Not all rows give a size; the values are once, few, many and, for expanded clones, a class.

v_call: TRBV30
j_call: TRBJ2-2
cdr3_length: 16
d_call: TRBD1
clone_size: NA
cdr3_nt: TGTGCCTGGAGTGATCCCCGGACAGGGTTGGGCGGGGAGCTGTTTTTT
cdr3_aa: CAWSDPRTGLGGELFF

v_call: TRBV19
j_call: TRBJ1-1
cdr3_length: 13
d_call: NA
clone_size: NA
cdr3_nt: TGTGCCAGTAGTATACTGGGCAACACTGAAGCTTTCTTT
cdr3_aa: CASSILGNTEAFF

v_call: TRBV19
j_call: TRBJ2-7
cdr3_length: 12
d_call: NA
clone_size: NA
cdr3_nt: TGTGCCAGGAGGGACGGTCCCTACGAGCAGTACTTC
cdr3_aa: CARRDGPYEQYF

v_call: TRBV15
j_call: TRBJ1-1
cdr3_length: 15
d_call: NA
clone_size: NA
cdr3_nt: TGTGCCACCAGCAAGGGTGGGGCCATGAACACTGAAGCTTTCTTT
cdr3_aa: CATSKGGAMNTEAFF

v_call: TRBV7-2
j_call: TRBJ2-5
cdr3_length: 12
d_call: NA
clone_size: NA
cdr3_nt: TGTGCCAGCAGCTTAGTTGGCGGGACCCAGTACTTC
cdr3_aa: CASSLVGGTQYF

v_call: TRBV28
j_call: TRBJ1-2
cdr3_length: 12
d_call: NA
clone_size: NA
cdr3_nt: TGTGCCAGCAGCGGCAGTGCATATGGCTACACCTTC
cdr3_aa: CASSGSAYGYTF

v_call: TRBV6-6
j_call: TRBJ2-1
cdr3_length: 16
d_call: NA
clone_size: NA
cdr3_nt: TGTGCCAGCAGTTTGGGAACGGTTAGCTCCTACAATGAGCAGTTCTTC
cdr3_aa: CASSLGTVSSYNEQFF

v_call: TRBV5-1
j_call: TRBJ1-1
cdr3_length: 14
d_call: NA
clone_size: NA
cdr3_nt: TGCGCCAGCAGCTTGGTGTCAGCTAACACTGAAGCTTTCTTT
cdr3_aa: CASSLVSANTEAFF

v_call: TRBV7-9
j_call: TRBJ2-7
cdr3_length: 16
d_call: NA
clone_size: NA
cdr3_nt: TGTGCCAGCAGCTTAGTGGGTAGCGGAACTCCCTACGAGCAGTACTTC
cdr3_aa: CASSLVGSGTPYEQYF

v_call: TRBV4-1
j_call: TRBJ1-3
cdr3_length: 15
d_call: NA
clone_size: once
cdr3_nt: TGCGCCAGCAGCCCGGCCCGATTCTCTGGAAACACCATATATTTT
cdr3_aa: CASSPARFSGNTIYF

v_call: TRBV28
j_call: TRBJ2-7
cdr3_length: 12
d_call: NA
clone_size: NA
cdr3_nt: TGTGCCAGCCGGAGGGGGCTGTACGAGCAGTACTTC
cdr3_aa: CASRRGLYEQYF

v_call: TRBV6-5
j_call: TRBJ1-2
cdr3_length: 12
d_call: TRBD1
clone_size: NA
cdr3_nt: TGTGCCAGCAGTAGGACAGGGATCGGCTACACCTTC
cdr3_aa: CASSRTGIGYTF

v_call: TRBV7-2
j_call: TRBJ1-3
cdr3_length: 16
d_call: NA
clone_size: NA
cdr3_nt: TGTGCCAGCAGCTTTGGGGACTACCTCTCTGGAAACACCATATATTTT
cdr3_aa: CASSFGDYLSGNTIYF

v_call: TRBV4-1
j_call: TRBJ1-6
cdr3_length: 17
d_call: NA
clone_size: NA
cdr3_nt: TGCGCCAGCAGCCAAGGGGCGACCCGGTCCCGTAATTCACCCCTCCACTTT
cdr3_aa: CASSQGATRSRNSPLHF

v_call: TRBV5-1
j_call: TRBJ2-3
cdr3_length: 16
d_call: NA
clone_size: NA
cdr3_nt: TGCGCCAGCAGCTTGAGAGGTATAGCCGGCACAGATACGCAGTATTTT
cdr3_aa: CASSLRGIAGTDTQYF

v_call: TRBV29-1
j_call: TRBJ2-4
cdr3_length: 14
d_call: NA
clone_size: NA
cdr3_nt: TGCAGCGTTGAACTGGGACTGGCCAAAAACATTCAGTACTTC
cdr3_aa: CSVELGLAKNIQYF

v_call: TRBV18
j_call: TRBJ1-5
cdr3_length: 17
d_call: NA
clone_size: NA
cdr3_nt: TGTGCCAGCTCTCTTACCGGACAGCCTTATAGCAATCAGCCCCAGCATTTT
cdr3_aa: CASSLTGQPYSNQPQHF

v_call: TRBV28
j_call: TRBJ2-7
cdr3_length: 16
d_call: NA
clone_size: once
cdr3_nt: TGTGCCAGCAGATCTGATATCGGGGCTAGCTCCTACGAGCAGTACTTC
cdr3_aa: CASRSDIGASSYEQYF

v_call: TRBV7-2
j_call: TRBJ2-7
cdr3_length: 14
d_call: NA
clone_size: once
cdr3_nt: TGTGCCAGCAGCTTATTTCAGGGAAGCTACGAGCAGTACTTC
cdr3_aa: CASSLFQGSYEQYF

v_call: TRBV5-1
j_call: TRBJ2-5
cdr3_length: 13
d_call: NA
clone_size: NA
cdr3_nt: TGCGCCAGCAGCTTGGCCGGAGGAGAGACCCAGTACTTC
cdr3_aa: CASSLAGGETQYF

v_call: TRBV11-1
j_call: TRBJ1-2
cdr3_length: 14
d_call: NA
clone_size: NA
cdr3_nt: TGTGCCAGCAGCTTGGCCGGGGGAAACTATGGCTACACCTTC
cdr3_aa: CASSLAGGNYGYTF

v_call: TRBV5-1
j_call: TRBJ2-7
cdr3_length: 14
d_call: TRBD2
clone_size: NA
cdr3_nt: TGCGCCAGCAGCCGTGGGACTAGCGCTGAGGAGCAGTACTTC
cdr3_aa: CASSRGTSAEEQYF

v_call: TRBV11-2
j_call: TRBJ2-2
cdr3_length: 12
d_call: NA
clone_size: NA
cdr3_nt: TGTGCCAGCAGCTGGTGGGACATGGAGCTGTTTTTT
cdr3_aa: CASSWWDMELFF

v_call: TRBV7-9
j_call: TRBJ2-3
cdr3_length: 14
d_call: TRBD1
clone_size: NA
cdr3_nt: TGTGCCAGCAGAGACTGGGACAGACCAGATACGCAGTATTTT
cdr3_aa: CASRDWDRPDTQYF

v_call: TRBV29-1
j_call: TRBJ2-3
cdr3_length: 14
d_call: TRBD2
clone_size: NA
cdr3_nt: TGCAGCGTTTTCTTAGCGGGGGTCACAGATACGCAGTATTTT
cdr3_aa: CSVFLAGVTDTQYF

v_call: TRBV11-2
j_call: TRBJ1-2
cdr3_length: 14
d_call: NA
clone_size: once
cdr3_nt: TGTGCCAGCAGCCAGGGACCGTCCAACTATGGCTACACCTTC
cdr3_aa: CASSQGPSNYGYTF

v_call: TRBV2
j_call: TRBJ2-7
cdr3_length: 14
d_call: TRBD1
clone_size: NA
cdr3_nt: TGTGCCAGCAAGGGAAGGACAGGGGACTACGAGCAGTACTTC
cdr3_aa: CASKGRTGDYEQYF

v_call: TRBV7-9
j_call: TRBJ2-1
cdr3_length: 14
d_call: TRBD1
clone_size: NA
cdr3_nt: TGTGCCAGCAGCGAAAACAGGGGATACAATGAGCAGTTCTTC
cdr3_aa: CASSENRGYNEQFF

v_call: TRBV19
j_call: TRBJ1-5
cdr3_length: 12
d_call: NA
clone_size: NA
cdr3_nt: TGTGCCAGTAGTATAGTTTTTCAGCCCCAGCATTTT
cdr3_aa: CASSIVFQPQHF

v_call: TRBV4-1
j_call: TRBJ2-7
cdr3_length: 14
d_call: NA
clone_size: NA
cdr3_nt: TGCGCCAGCAGCCAAGCTCAGGGCGCCTACGAGCAGTACTTC
cdr3_aa: CASSQAQGAYEQYF

v_call: TRBV7-6
j_call: TRBJ2-7
cdr3_length: 15
d_call: TRBD2
clone_size: NA
cdr3_nt: TGTGCCAGCAGCTTTTCTAGCGGGAGGACCTACGAGCAGTACTTC
cdr3_aa: CASSFSSGRTYEQYF

v_call: TRBV9
j_call: TRBJ2-5
cdr3_length: 14
d_call: NA
clone_size: NA
cdr3_nt: TGTGCCAGCAGCGTAAAGGACCACCAAGAGACCCAGTACTTC
cdr3_aa: CASSVKDHQETQYF

v_call: TRBV19
j_call: TRBJ2-3
cdr3_length: 16
d_call: TRBD1
clone_size: NA
cdr3_nt: TGTGCCAGTAGCCCTCCGGGACAGGGGTATGTTTATACGCAGTATTTT
cdr3_aa: CASSPPGQGYVYTQYF

v_call: TRBV7-2
j_call: TRBJ2-7
cdr3_length: 17
d_call: NA
clone_size: NA
cdr3_nt: TGTGCCAGCAGCTTAGAACCCACATGGACGGTAAACTACGAGCAGTACTTC
cdr3_aa: CASSLEPTWTVNYEQYF

v_call: TRBV6-5
j_call: TRBJ1-1
cdr3_length: 13
d_call: NA
clone_size: NA
cdr3_nt: TGTGCCAGCAGGCGGGGACCTCAAACTGAAGCTTTCTTT
cdr3_aa: CASRRGPQTEAFF